This entry lists 8 T cell receptor beta chains sequenced from one sample in a study of T cells after yellow fever vaccination. TCRdb analysed the 5' RACE reads with MiXCR anew, one entry per CDR3 protein. The sample yields about 58,000 distinct CDR3 sequences, more than 5.5% seen once. The source was CD8+ T cells sorted from PBMCs, collected on the day of the first yellow fever vaccination. The receptors stem from a man in his late teens or twenties who received the YFV17D yellow fever vaccine.

This clonotype occurred a few times. This sequence joins TRBV15 and TRBJ2-7, with TRBD1 matching 8 bases. V dropped 0 bases and J dropped 2; count of bases not matched to a gene: 6. From germline, CDR1 is LNHNV and CDR2 YYDKDF (reference sequence). The CDR3 contains 16 residues. The DNA for the CDR3 is TGTGCCACCAGCAGAGATCGGGGACAGGACGCCTACGAGCAGTACTTC. Translated, it gives CATSRDRGQDAYEQYF.

This clonotype was recorded at least ten times. The chain recombines TRBV4-1 with TRBJ2-3; TRBD1 matches at 7 bases. Germline CDR1 reads MGHRA; CDR2 reads YSYEKL. J was trimmed by 1 base and V by 4 bases; bases with no gene match: 11. The CDR3 covers 17 residues. The CDR3 loop is CASSLVQTGSGTDTQYF. The CDR3 coding sequence is TGCGCCAGCAGCCTAGTTCAGACAGGGAGTGGCACAGATACGCAGTATTTT.

The sample holds a few counts of this clonotype. The rearrangement joins TRBV6-5 to TRBJ2-1; 9 bases match TRBD1. CDR1 and CDR2 from the germline V gene are MNHEY and SVGAGI. The CDR3 consists of 14 residues. After removal of 2 bases from V and 6 bases from J, the junction contained 2 bases not matched to a gene. The DNA for the CDR3 is TGTGCCAGCAGTTACGGGACAGGGTCCAATGAGCAGTTCTTC. Its protein is CASSYGTGSNEQFF.

This clonotype showed up many times. The chain recombines TRBV6-5 with TRBJ2-7; TRBD2 aligns across 11 bases. With 0 bases clipped from V and 2 bases from J, the junction kept 0 bases outside the gene matches. Per germline, CDR1 MNHEY and CDR2 SVGAGI. CDR3 length equals 15 residues. In DNA form, the CDR3 reads TGTGCCAGCAGTTACTCGACTAGCGGGGCCTACGAGCAGTACGTC. It is translated as CASSYSTSGAYEQYV.

This clonotype was seen at least ten times. The chain recombines TRBV7-9 with TRBJ2-5; TRBD2 agrees at 12 bases. This CDR3 has 16 amino acids. The V gene's germline CDR1 is SEHNR and CDR2 FQNEAQ (reference sequence). J lost 0 bases, V lost 4 bases, and 3 bases had no gene match. CDR3: CASSSTSGGHQETQYF. CDR3 nucleotide sequence: TGTGCCAGCAGCTCTACTAGCGGGGGGCACCAAGAGACCCAGTACTTC.

This clonotype occurred many times. The chain is built from TRBV2 and TRBJ1-2, with 11 bases matching TRBD1. The CDR3 covers 12 residues. In germline, CDR1 is SNHLY, CDR2 FYNNEI. With 6 bases clipped from V and 7 bases from J, the junction kept 1 base outside the gene matches. Here the CDR3 reads CASRDRGPGYTF. CDR3 in DNA: TGTGCCAGCAGGGACAGGGGGCCTGGCTACACCTTC.

At least ten counts were recorded for this clonotype. This chain uses TRBV12-3 or TRBV12-4 with TRBJ1-1; D not resolved. The ends were cut back, 3 bases at V and 2 bases at J, with 16 bases in the middle. The CDR3 extends over 16 amino acids. DNA for the CDR3: TGTGCCAGCAGTTTTGGCGGTGGCAAATCAAACACTGAAGCTTTCTTT. This gives the protein CASSFGGGKSNTEAFF.

The chain links TRBV2 to TRBJ2-3; D unresolved. Trimming left V 6 bases short and J 5 bases short, with 18 bases between. The CDR3 covers 15 residues. CDR1 is SNHLY, CDR2 FYNNEI, per germline. CDR3 protein: CASRGWSLNGDTQYF. The CDR3 DNA follows: TGTGCCAGCAGGGGTTGGTCTCTTAACGGAGATACGCAGTATTTT.